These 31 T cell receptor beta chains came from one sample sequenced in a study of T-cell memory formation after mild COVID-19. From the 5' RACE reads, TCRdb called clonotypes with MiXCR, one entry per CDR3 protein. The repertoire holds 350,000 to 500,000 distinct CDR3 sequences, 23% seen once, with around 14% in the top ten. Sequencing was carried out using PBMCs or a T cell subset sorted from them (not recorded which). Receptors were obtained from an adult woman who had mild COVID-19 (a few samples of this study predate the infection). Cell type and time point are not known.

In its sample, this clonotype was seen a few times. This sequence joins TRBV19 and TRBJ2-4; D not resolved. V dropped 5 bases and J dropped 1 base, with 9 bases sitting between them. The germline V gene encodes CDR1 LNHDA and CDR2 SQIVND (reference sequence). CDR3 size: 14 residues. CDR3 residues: CASSVEWAKNIQYF. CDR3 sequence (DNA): TGTGCCAGTAGTGTGGAGTGGGCCAAAAACATTCAGTACTTC.

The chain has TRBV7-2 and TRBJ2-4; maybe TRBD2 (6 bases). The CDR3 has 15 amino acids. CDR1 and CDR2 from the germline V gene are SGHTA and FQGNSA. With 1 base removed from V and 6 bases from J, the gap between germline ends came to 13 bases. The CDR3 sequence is CASSLDGARGNIQYF. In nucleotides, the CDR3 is TGTGCCAGCAGCTTAGACGGGGCGCGGGGAAACATTCAGTACTTC.

Here the CDR3 DNA reads TGTGCCTGTCCCACGGGGGTTAGCTACACCTTC. Translation: CACPTGVSYTF. The chain uses TRBV30 and TRBJ1-2; tentative D call: TRBD1 (5 bases). The germline V and J ends were trimmed by 6 bases and 9 bases, with 14 bases remaining between them. Germline V gene lookup returns CDR1 GTSNPN and CDR2 SVGIG (reference sequence). The CDR3 has 11 residues.

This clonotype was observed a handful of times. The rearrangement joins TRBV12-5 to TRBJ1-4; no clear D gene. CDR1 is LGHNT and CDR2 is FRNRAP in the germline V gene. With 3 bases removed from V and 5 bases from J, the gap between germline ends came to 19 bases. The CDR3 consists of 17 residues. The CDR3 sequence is CASGLENRASTNEKLFF. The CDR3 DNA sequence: TGTGCTAGTGGTTTAGAAAACCGGGCCTCTACGAATGAAAAACTGTTTTTT.

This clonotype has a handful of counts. The CDR3 DNA is TGTGCCAGTAGTATGGACAGGGGCCATACTGAAGCTTTCTTT. Residues: CASSMDRGHTEAFF. This chain uses TRBV19 with TRBJ1-1, with 9 bases that match TRBD1. With 3 bases clipped from V and 5 bases from J, the junction kept 4 bases outside the gene matches. CDR3 length equals 14 residues. CDR1 and CDR2 from the germline V gene are LNHDA and SQIVND (reference sequence). The full variable domain, rest sourced from reference TRBV19 and TRBJ1-1, is DGGITQSPKYLFRKEGQNVTLSCEQNLNHDAMYWYRQDPGQGLRLIYYSQIVNDFQKGDIAEGYSVSREKKESFPLTVTSAQKNPTAFYLCASSMDRGHTEAFFGQGTRLTVV.

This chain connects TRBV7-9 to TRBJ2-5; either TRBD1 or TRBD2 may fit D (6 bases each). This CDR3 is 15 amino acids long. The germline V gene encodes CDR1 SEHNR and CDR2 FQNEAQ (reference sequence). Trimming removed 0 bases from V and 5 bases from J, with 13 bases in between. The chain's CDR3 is CASSLAGGTRETQYF. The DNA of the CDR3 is TGTGCCAGCAGCTTAGCGGGGGGCACCCGGGAGACCCAGTACTTC. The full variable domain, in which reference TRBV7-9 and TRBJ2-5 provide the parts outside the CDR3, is DTGVSQNPRHKITKRGQNVTFRCDPISEHNRLYWYRQTLGQGPEFLTYFQNEAQLEKSRLLSDRFSAERPKGSFSTLEIQRTEQGDSAMYLCASSLAGGTRETQYFGPGTRLLVL.

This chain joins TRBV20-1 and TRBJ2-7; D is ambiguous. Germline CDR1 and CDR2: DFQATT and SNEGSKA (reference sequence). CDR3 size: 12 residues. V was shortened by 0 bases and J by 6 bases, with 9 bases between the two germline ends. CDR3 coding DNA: TGCAGTGCTAGAGATCGGCATCGCGAGCAGTACTTC. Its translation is CSARDRHREQYF.

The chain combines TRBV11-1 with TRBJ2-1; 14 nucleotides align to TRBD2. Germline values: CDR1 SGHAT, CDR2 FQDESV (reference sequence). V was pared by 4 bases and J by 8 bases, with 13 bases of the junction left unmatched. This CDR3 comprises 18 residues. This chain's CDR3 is CASSSAIIGTSGGHEQFF. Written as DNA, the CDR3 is TGTGCCAGCAGCTCGGCTATTATTGGGACTAGCGGGGGACATGAGCAGTTCTTC.

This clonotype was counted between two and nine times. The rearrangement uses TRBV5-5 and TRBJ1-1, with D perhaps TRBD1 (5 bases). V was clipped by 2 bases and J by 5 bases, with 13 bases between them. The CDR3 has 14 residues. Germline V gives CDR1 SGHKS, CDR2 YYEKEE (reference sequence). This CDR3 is CASSFDVQGTEAFF. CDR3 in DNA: TGTGCCAGCAGCTTTGACGTTCAGGGAACTGAAGCTTTCTTT. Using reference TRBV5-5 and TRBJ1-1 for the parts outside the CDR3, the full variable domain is DAGVTQSPTHLIKTRGQQVTLRCSPISGHKSVSWYQQVLGQGPQFIFQYYEKEERGRGNFPDRFSARQFPNYSSELNVNALLLGDSALYLCASSFDVQGTEAFFGQGTRLTVV.

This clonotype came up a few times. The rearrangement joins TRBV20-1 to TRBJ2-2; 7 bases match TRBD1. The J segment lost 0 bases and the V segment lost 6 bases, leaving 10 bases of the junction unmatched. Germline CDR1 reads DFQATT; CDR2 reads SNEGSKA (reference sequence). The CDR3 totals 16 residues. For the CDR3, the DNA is TGCAGTGCGCCGGACCGGGACAGACCGAACACCGGGGAGCTGTTTTTT. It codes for CSAPDRDRPNTGELFF.

Here the CDR3 reads CASSVGGINYGYTF. CDR3 bases: TGTGCCAGCAGCGTGGGAGGGATTAACTATGGCTACACCTTC. The J gene is TRBJ1-2, the V gene TRBV9; no definite D call. Germline V gives CDR1 SGDLS, CDR2 YYNGEE. Trimming removed 2 bases at V and 1 base at J, with 9 bases between. This CDR3 has 14 amino acids.

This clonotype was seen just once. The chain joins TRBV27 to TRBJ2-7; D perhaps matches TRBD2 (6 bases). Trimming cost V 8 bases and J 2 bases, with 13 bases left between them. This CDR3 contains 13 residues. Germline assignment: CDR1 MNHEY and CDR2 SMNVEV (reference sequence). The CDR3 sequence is CASGRDSAYEQYF. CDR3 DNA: TGTGCCAGCGGCCGGGACTCCGCCTACGAGCAGTACTTC.

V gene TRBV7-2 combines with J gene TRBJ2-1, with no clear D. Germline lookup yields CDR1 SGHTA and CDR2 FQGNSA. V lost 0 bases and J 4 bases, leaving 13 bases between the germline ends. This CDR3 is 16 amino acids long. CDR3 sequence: CASSLAVGIPYNEQFF. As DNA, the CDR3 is TGTGCCAGCAGCTTAGCGGTGGGAATCCCTTACAATGAGCAGTTCTTC.

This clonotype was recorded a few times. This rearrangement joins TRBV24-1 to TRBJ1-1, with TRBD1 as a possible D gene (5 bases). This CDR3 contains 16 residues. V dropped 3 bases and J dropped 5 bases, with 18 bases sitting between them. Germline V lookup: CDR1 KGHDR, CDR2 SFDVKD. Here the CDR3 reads CATSDTGVGKGTEAFF. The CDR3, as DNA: TGTGCCACCAGTGATACAGGAGTTGGTAAAGGGACTGAAGCTTTCTTT.

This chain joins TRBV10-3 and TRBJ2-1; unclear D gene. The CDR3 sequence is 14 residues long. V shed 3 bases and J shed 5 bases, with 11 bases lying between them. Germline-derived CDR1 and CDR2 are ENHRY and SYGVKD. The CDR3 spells CAISDVLLNNEQFF. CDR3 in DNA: TGTGCCATCAGTGATGTACTTTTGAACAATGAGCAGTTCTTC.

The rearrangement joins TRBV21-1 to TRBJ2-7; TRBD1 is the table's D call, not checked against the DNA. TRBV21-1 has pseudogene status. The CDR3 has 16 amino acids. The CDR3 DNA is TGTGCCAGCAGCAAAGCCGGGGTTTTGGGGCGAAGCGAGCAGTACTTC. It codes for CASSKAGVLGRSEQYF.

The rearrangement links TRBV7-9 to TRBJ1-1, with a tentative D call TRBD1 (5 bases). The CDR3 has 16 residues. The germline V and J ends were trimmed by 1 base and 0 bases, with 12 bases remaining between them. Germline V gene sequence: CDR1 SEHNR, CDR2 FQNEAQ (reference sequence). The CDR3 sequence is CASSLEGRLMNTEAFF. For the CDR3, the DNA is TGTGCCAGCAGCTTAGAGGGACGTCTGATGAACACTGAAGCTTTCTTT.

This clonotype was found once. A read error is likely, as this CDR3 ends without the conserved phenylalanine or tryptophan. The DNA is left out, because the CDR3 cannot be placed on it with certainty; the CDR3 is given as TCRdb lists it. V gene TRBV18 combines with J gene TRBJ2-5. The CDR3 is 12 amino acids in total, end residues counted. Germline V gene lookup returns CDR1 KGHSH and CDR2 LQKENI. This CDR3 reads CASSPPGGTCRI.

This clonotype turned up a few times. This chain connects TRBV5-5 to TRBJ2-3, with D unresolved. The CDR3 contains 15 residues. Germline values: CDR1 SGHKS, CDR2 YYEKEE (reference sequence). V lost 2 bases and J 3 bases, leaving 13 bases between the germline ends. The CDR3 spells CASSFLSLGTDTQYF. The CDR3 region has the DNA TGTGCCAGCAGCTTCCTTTCCTTGGGAACAGATACGCAGTATTTT.

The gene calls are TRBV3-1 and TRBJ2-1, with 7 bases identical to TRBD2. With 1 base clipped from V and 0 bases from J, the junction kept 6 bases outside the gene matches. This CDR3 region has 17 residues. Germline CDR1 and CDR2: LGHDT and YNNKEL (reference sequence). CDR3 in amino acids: CASSQGLSGASYNEQFF. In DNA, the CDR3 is TGTGCCAGCAGCCAAGGTCTGAGCGGGGCCTCCTACAATGAGCAGTTCTTC.

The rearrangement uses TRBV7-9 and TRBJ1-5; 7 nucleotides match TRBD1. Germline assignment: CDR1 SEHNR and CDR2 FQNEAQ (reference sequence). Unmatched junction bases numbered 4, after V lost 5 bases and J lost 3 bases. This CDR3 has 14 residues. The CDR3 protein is CASSKDRDNQPQHF. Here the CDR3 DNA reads TGTGCCAGCAGCAAAGACAGGGACAATCAGCCCCAGCATTTT.

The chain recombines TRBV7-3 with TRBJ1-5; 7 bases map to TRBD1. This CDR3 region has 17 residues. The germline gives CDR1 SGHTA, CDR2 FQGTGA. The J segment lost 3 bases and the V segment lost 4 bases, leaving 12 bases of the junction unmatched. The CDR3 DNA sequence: TGTGCCAGCAGCTCCACGGTGGGAGGGGGCTACAATCAGCCCCAGCATTTT. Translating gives CASSSTVGGGYNQPQHF.

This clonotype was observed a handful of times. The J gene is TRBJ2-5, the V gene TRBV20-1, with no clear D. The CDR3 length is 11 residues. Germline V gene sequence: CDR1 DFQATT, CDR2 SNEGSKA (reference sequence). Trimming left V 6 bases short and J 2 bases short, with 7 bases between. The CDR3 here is CSATPQETQYF. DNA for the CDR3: TGCAGTGCCACCCCGCAAGAGACCCAGTACTTC.

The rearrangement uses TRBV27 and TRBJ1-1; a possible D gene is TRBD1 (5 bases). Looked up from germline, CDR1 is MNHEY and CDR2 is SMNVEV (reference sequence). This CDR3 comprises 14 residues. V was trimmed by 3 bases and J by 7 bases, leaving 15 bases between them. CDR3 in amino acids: CASSFRRGTVEAFF. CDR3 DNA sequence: TGTGCCAGCAGTTTCCGACGAGGGACGGTTGAAGCTTTCTTT.

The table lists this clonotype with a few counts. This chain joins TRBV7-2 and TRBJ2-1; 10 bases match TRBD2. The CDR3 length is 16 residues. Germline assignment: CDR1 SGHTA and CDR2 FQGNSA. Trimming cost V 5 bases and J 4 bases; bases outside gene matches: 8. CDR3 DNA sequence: TGTGCCAGCAGCCGCCCTACTAGCGGGACGTACAATGAGCAGTTCTTC. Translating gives CASSRPTSGTYNEQFF. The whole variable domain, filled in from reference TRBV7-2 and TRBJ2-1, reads GAGVSQSPSNKVTEKGKDVELRCDPISGHTALYWYRQSLGQGLEFLIYFQGNSAPDKSGLPSDRFSAERTGGSVSTLTIQRTQQEDSAVYLCASSRPTSGTYNEQFFGPGTRLTVL.

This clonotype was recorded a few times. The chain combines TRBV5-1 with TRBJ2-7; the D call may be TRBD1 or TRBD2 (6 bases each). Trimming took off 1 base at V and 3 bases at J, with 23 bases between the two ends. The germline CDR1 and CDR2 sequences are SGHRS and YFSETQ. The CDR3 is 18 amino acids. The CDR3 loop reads CASSLPKGGKDRLYEQYF. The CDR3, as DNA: TGCGCCAGCAGCTTGCCCAAGGGGGGTAAGGACCGACTCTACGAGCAGTACTTC.

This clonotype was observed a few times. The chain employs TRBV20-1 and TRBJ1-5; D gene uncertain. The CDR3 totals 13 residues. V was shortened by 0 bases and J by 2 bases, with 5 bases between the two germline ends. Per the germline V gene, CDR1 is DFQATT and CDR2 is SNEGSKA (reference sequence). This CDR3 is CSARDRGNQPQHF. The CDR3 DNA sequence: TGCAGTGCTAGAGATCGGGGCAATCAGCCCCAGCATTTT.

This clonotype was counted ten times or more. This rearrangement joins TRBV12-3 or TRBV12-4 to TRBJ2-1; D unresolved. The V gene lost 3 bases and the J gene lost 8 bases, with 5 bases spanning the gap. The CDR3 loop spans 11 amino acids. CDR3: CASSFRDEQFF. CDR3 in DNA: TGTGCCAGCAGTTTCAGAGATGAGCAGTTCTTC.

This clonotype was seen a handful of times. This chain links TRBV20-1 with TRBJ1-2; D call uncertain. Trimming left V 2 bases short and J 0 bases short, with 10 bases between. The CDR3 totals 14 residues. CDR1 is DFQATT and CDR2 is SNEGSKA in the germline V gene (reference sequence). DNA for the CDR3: TGCAGTGCTAGAACAAGGGAAGCTAACTATGGCTACACCTTC. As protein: CSARTREANYGYTF.

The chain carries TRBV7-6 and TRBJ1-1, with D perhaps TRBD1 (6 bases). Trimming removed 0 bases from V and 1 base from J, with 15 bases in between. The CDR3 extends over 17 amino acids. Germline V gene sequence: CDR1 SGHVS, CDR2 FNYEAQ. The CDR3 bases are TGTGCCAGCAGCTTAGCGAGAAAGTTACAGGGGAACACTGAAGCTTTCTTT. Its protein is CASSLARKLQGNTEAFF.

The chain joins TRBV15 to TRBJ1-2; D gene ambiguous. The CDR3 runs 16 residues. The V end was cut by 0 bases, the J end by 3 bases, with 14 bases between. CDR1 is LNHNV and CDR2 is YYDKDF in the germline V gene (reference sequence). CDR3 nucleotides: TGTGCCACCAGCAGAGATTTCGGCACCATCGACTATGGCTACACCTTC. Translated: CATSRDFGTIDYGYTF.